This T cell receptor beta chain is drawn from a study of identical twins (dated by TCRdb to about 2016). General notes on the study: TCR alpha and beta repertoires from monozygotic twins, unrelated adults of various ages and cord blood were deep-sequenced to test whether fetal clonotypes persist. To rule out contamination, replicate twin experiments were performed at different times with different library preparation protocols. Overall study outcomes, separate from this receptor: Zero-insertion analyses could be partly confounded by invariant T cells such as MAIT and iNKT, though diverse VJ usage argued against such confounding for most clonotypes. Fewer insertions were carried by abundant cord blood beta clonotypes, a similar but weaker trend appeared in young adult naive repertoires, and no such trend appeared in memory repertoires. Compared with coincidental sharing between unrelated individuals, out-of-frame TCR alpha sequences shared between twins had an excess of sequences with low generation probability. Out-of-frame TCR alpha sharing in monozygotic twins was systematically underestimated by recombination models, whereas sharing between unrelated individuals was in agreement with the recombination models. Conclusions relied on cross-sectional statistical analysis, since the same donors could not be followed over many years. In beta out-of-frame sequences, excess twin sharing was weaker, because having fewer shared sequences lowered the signal-to-noise ratio.

Library generation was performed with 5' RACE. Instrument used: Illumina HiSeq 2000. Template switching added a universal primer binding site, and the final cDNA carried a unique molecular identifier that allowed TCR cDNA molecules to be counted accurately. Specific primers in the conserved constant-segment region were used to synthesize first-strand cDNA for TCR alpha and beta chains. To control for contamination, each cDNA library was double barcoded with a SMART-Mk sample barcode plus Illumina barcodes. Two successive PCR steps introduced TruSeq adapter sequences along with Illumina sample barcodes. Sequencing of the TCR alpha and beta cDNA libraries was done on the Illumina HiSeq platform using custom primers. The published analysis was carried out like this. MiGEC processed the raw reads to extract unique molecular identifiers, while MiXCR was used to determine the CDR3 positions. For each individual, recombination models were inferred using an EM algorithm with the repgenHMM and IGoR tools. Shared clonotype analysis was performed with the tcR package in R, normalizing sharing by the product of cloneset sizes. To study raw recombination free of thymic and clonal selection effects, out-of-frame nonproductive sequences were analyzed. Clones were called with MiXCR by TCRdb after fastp trimmed the public reads at Q25, and only in-frame beta chains were retained. Each CDR3 protein appears once, grouped with its most common genes and DNA. These V and J calls originate from TCRdb's pipeline instead of the authors' own analysis. The sample table shows some 900,000 distinct CDR3 sequences, and approximately 13% are seen once. The ten biggest clones cover around 1.6% of the sample.

Every donor was a healthy Caucasian. The twin cohort comprised three pairs of female monozygotic twins, all aged roughly 18 to 30 years. The RNA used for TCR libraries was isolated from peripheral blood mononuclear cells. This clonotype was picked up a small number of times. The specificity of this receptor is unknown. No much larger clone exists at a distance of one base, and base qualities are not known. These data are also associated with another study on yellow fever vaccine responses in identical twins. Per the second study: The T cell response to vaccination in identical twins was reported by the authors to appear partly convergent and partly personalized. In the study, vaccine-responding T cell clones were precisely tracked in identical twins.

The sequence derives from a woman between 18 and 29 years old in good health. The specimen was PBMCs.

The CDR3: CSARGLAYEQYV. The base sequence is TGCAGTGCTAGAGGTTTAGCCTACGAGCAGTACGTC. The V and J genes are TRBV20-1 and TRBJ2-7, with an unclear D gene assignment. CDR1 DFQATT and CDR2 SNEGSKA were looked up in the germline V gene (reference sequence). CDR3 length: 12 amino acids, cysteine to valine. Only the CDR3 portion is preserved as DNA: 36 bases, with reading frame beginning at the first base. Trimming removed 1 base from V and 2 bases from J, leaving 6 bases between the germline ends.